This TCR beta chain was observed in a study of blood T cell repertoires in COVID-19. Across the whole study: Acute-phase and convalescent COVID-19 samples originated in the United States, Italy and Spain.

Data came from immunoSEQ multiplex PCR; TCRdb stores just in-frame clones and leaves some out. The sample consists of approximately 68,000 clones, about nine tenths of them appearing once. This CDR3 has 13 amino acids. Unmatched junction bases numbered 3, after V lost 5 bases and J lost 5 bases. J is TRBJ2-7 and V is TRBV12-3 or TRBV12-4, with 10 bases aligning to TRBD1. This TCR derives from a woman aged 55-70 years with acute or convalescent COVID-19. The sequencing sample was made of peripheral blood. CDR3 region: CASSPGQGNEQYF. CDR3 bases: TGTGCCAGCAGTCCGGGACAGGGGAACGAGCAGTACTTC.